This TCR beta chain was recorded in a study of cytomegalovirus exposure and HLA in healthy donors. The study, taken as a whole, reports: Trimming of TCR beta V- and J-genes showed a link, identified in a later analysis, to a missense DCLRE1C variant. Solely CMV serostatus was available to characterize immune exposure. A cluster of highly shared sequence variants was likely a sequencing artifact. It was reported that TCR beta sequences correctly inferred the HLA-A and HLA-B alleles for most subjects.

About this clone itself: Its antigen is unknown.

Primers for the PCR totalled 60 Vbeta and 13 Jbeta. Clones were read by immunoSEQ multiplex PCR, and TCRdb kept only the in-frame ones, dropping some. Here the sample spans 100,000 to 150,000 clones, 75% to 85% being singletons. V lost 3 bases and J lost 2, with 10 bases in between. The CDR3 is made up of 14 amino acids. CDR1 and CDR2 from the germline V gene are SGDLS and YYNGEE. V usage is TRBV9 and J usage is TRBJ2-3; D ambiguous. The sequencing sample was made of PBMCs. This TCR came from a woman aged 45 to 65 in good health and CMV-seropositive. Written as DNA, the CDR3 is TGTGCCAGCAGCGCGGTAATAAACACAGATACGCAGTATTTT. It codes for CASSAVINTDTQYF. Variable domain in full (rest from reference TRBV9 and TRBJ2-3): DSGVTQTPKHLITATGQRVTLRCSPRSGDLSVYWYQQSLDQGLQFLIQYYNGEERAKGNILERFSAQQFPDLHSELNLSSLELGDSALYFCASSAVINTDTQYFGPGTRLTVL.